The rows below give T cell receptor beta chains drawn from one sample of a study of blood T cell repertoires in COVID-19. Here immunoSEQ multiplex PCR was the method, and the copy in TCRdb shows in-frame clones only, minus some. The table shows roughly 100,000 clones, with roughly 92% occurring only once. Material for sequencing was peripheral blood. The receptors come from a woman between 50 and 59 years old with COVID-19, enrolled during active disease. Both conserved end residues are part of each CDR3. The D gene is left open where the match is weak. Clone size is not always given. Where it is, it says once, few, many or a class for expanded clones.

NA	TRBV3-1/TRBV3-2	TRBJ2-4	TRBD2	TGTGCCAGCAGCCTGGGACTAGCGGGGGGCGGGGCCAAAAACATTCAGTACTTC	CASSLGLAGGGAKNIQYF
NA	TRBV5-4	TRBJ2-7	NA	TGTGCCAGCAGCCCAATCGGAGGGGGCGGCTCCTACGAGCAGTACTTC	CASSPIGGGGSYEQYF
NA	TRBV21-1	TRBJ1-3	NA	TGTGCCAGCACCGTCGACAGGCCCTCTGGAAACACCATATATTTT	CASTVDRPSGNTIYF
NA	TRBV6-1	TRBJ2-6	NA	TGTGCCAGCAGTGAAATGGGGCCAACCTCTGGGGCCAACGTCCTGACTTTC	CASSEMGPTSGANVLTF
NA	TRBV7-2	TRBJ2-7	TRBD1	TGTGCCAGCAGCCCATCAGGGGGTCTCGAGCAGTACTTC	CASSPSGGLEQYF
once	TRBV15	TRBJ2-3	NA	TGTGCCACCAGCAGGGGTCCCACAGGGTCGGGCACAGATACGCAGTATTTT	CATSRGPTGSGTDTQYF
NA	TRBV4-1	TRBJ1-1	NA	TGCGCCAGCAGCCAAGGGGAGGGGGGACTGATGAACACTGAAGCTTTCTTT	CASSQGEGGLMNTEAFF
NA	TRBV6-5	TRBJ1-2	NA	TGTGCCAGCTCAGGGGAACGGGTTTCTAACTATGGCTACACCTTC	CASSGERVSNYGYTF
NA	TRBV18	TRBJ1-1	TRBD1	TGTGCCAGCTCATCCAACAGGGGTGAAGCTTTCTTT	CASSSNRGEAFF
NA	TRBV19	TRBJ2-7	NA	TGTGCCAGTAGTCCCCGAGGGACCTACGAGCAGTACTTC	CASSPRGTYEQYF
once	TRBV6-5	TRBJ1-1	NA	TGTGCCAGCAGTCCATCAGCCGGGTTAGGCACTGAAGCTTTCTTT	CASSPSAGLGTEAFF
NA	TRBV5-6	TRBJ2-2	TRBD2	TGTGCCAGCAGCTTAGGACTAGCGGGGACCGGGGAGCTGTTTTTT	CASSLGLAGTGELFF
NA	TRBV11-2	TRBJ1-1	NA	TGTGCCAGCAGCGGCCTACAGGGTAAAGTTGCTGAAGCTTTCTTT	CASSGLQGKVAEAFF
NA	TRBV5-8	TRBJ2-2	NA	TGTGCCATCCCTGTGAGGCGGGGATTCACCGGGGAGCTGTTTTTT	CAIPVRRGFTGELFF
NA	TRBV11-3	TRBJ1-1	NA	TGTGCCAGCAGCCAACAGGAATTCGAAGCTTTCTTT	CASSQQEFEAFF
NA	TRBV3-1/TRBV3-2	TRBJ1-1	NA	TGTGCCATTCGATATAGCACTGAAGCTTTCTTT	CAIRYSTEAFF
once	TRBV1	TRBJ2-1	NA	TGCACCAGCAGCCAGACCATTTCAGCGGGGGCCGTCCTAAGCTCCTACAATGAGCAGTTCTTC	CTSSQTISAGAVLSSYNEQFF
NA	TRBV15	TRBJ1-5	NA	TGTGCCACCAGCAGAGATCATGGAGAGGATCAGCCCCAGCATTTT	CATSRDHGEDQPQHF
NA	TRBV19	TRBJ2-7	NA	TGTGCCAGTAGTATAGGTACAGGGTTTATCTACGAGCAGTACTTC	CASSIGTGFIYEQYF
NA	TRBV19	TRBJ1-5	TRBD1	TGTGCCAGTACTAAAGACAGGGTTAACAATCAGCCCCAGCATTTT	CASTKDRVNNQPQHF
NA	TRBV5-6	TRBJ2-3	TRBD2	TGTGCCAGCCGATGGGGCTACGGGGGGAGCGCAGATACGCAGTATTTT	CASRWGYGGSADTQYF
NA	TRBV14	TRBJ1-2	NA	TGTGCCAGCAGCCCTATCGACCTGAGGTGGGGCGCGTTGGGCTATGGCTACACCTTC	CASSPIDLRWGALGYGYTF
NA	TRBV19	TRBJ1-5	NA	TGTGCCAGTAGTAGGTCGGGACTAACGAGAGGAAGCAATCAGCCCCAGCATTTT	CASSRSGLTRGSNQPQHF
NA	TRBV10-3	TRBJ1-3	NA	TGTGCCACCTCCGGGAACACCATATATTTT	CATSGNTIYF
NA	TRBV5-4	TRBJ2-7	TRBD1	TGTGCCAGCAAAACGCGGACAGGGCCCTACGAGCAGTACTTC	CASKTRTGPYEQYF
NA	TRBV11-2	TRBJ1-1	NA	TGTGCCAGCAGCTTAGACGGTAGTGAAGCTTTCTTT	CASSLDGSEAFF
NA	TRBV14	TRBJ1-3	NA	TGTGCCAGCAGCGCCCTAAGTAATGGAAACACCATATATTTT	CASSALSNGNTIYF
NA	TRBV12-3/TRBV12-4	TRBJ1-2	NA	TGTGCCAGCAGTCCAGGGAACTATGGCTACACCTTC	CASSPGNYGYTF
NA	TRBV6-5	TRBJ1-5	TRBD1	TGTGCCAGCAGGGGGGACAGGGCCCAGCCCCAGCATTTT	CASRGDRAQPQHF
NA	TRBV25-1	TRBJ1-1	NA	TGTGCCAGCAGTGAGAATCGGCGGGCTTTCTTT	CASSENRRAFF
NA	TRBV13	TRBJ2-7	NA	TGTGCCAGCAGTTCAGTCAGCCGGGGGTCCCCCTACGAGCAGTACTTC	CASSSVSRGSPYEQYF
NA	TRBV7-2	TRBJ1-2	TRBD1	TGTGCCAGCAGCCTAGTTAGATTCGGGACAGGGAATGGCTACACCTTC	CASSLVRFGTGNGYTF
NA	TRBV7-8	TRBJ1-5	TRBD1	TGTGCCACCACACTTGGACAGGGGTCGGGTCAGCCCCAGCATTTT	CATTLGQGSGQPQHF
NA	TRBV20-1	TRBJ1-2	TRBD1	TGCAGTGCTAGTAAGGGGACAGACTTATATGGCTACACCTTC	CSASKGTDLYGYTF
NA	TRBV27	TRBJ1-1	NA	TGTGCCAGCAGTTTATCCGGGGGGAACACTGAAGCTTTCTTT	CASSLSGGNTEAFF
NA	TRBV30	TRBJ1-3	NA	TGTGCCTGGACCATCGGGGGGGCTAGTGGAAACACCATATATTTT	CAWTIGGASGNTIYF
NA	TRBV5-6	TRBJ1-2	NA	TGTGCCAGCAGCTTGGCCCAGTTCTATGGCTACACCTTC	CASSLAQFYGYTF
NA	TRBV5-1	TRBJ1-1	NA	TGCGCCAGCAGTCCCCAGGGGAACACTGAAGCTTTCTTT	CASSPQGNTEAFF
NA	TRBV19	TRBJ1-2	TRBD1	TGTGCCAGTAGCCCCGGGACAGGGGAATTCTATGGCTACACCTTC	CASSPGTGEFYGYTF
NA	TRBV7-6	TRBJ2-7	NA	TGTGCCAGCAGCTTAAACCGCGGCACCGCCTACGAGCAGTACTTC	CASSLNRGTAYEQYF
NA	TRBV5-1	TRBJ1-2	TRBD1	TGCGCCAGCAGCCGGACAGGGAACTATGGCTACACCTTC	CASSRTGNYGYTF
NA	TRBV27	TRBJ2-7	TRBD2	TGTGCCAGCAGCCTAGCGGGGGGGTTTCACGAGCAGTACTTC	CASSLAGGFHEQYF
NA	TRBV27	TRBJ1-1	NA	TGTGCCAGCATCAAAAAAGGCGGGTGGGCTGAAGCTTTCTTT	CASIKKGGWAEAFF
NA	TRBV4-1	TRBJ2-1	TRBD2	TGCGCCAGCAGCCAACTCAGGCCGGGACTAGCGGGGGTTACCTACAATGAGCAGTTCTTC	CASSQLRPGLAGVTYNEQFF
NA	TRBV2	TRBJ2-5	NA	TGTGCCAGCAGTGAAGCGCGTGGGCGTTTTGGGACCCAGTACTTC	CASSEARGRFGTQYF
NA	TRBV19	TRBJ2-5	NA	TGTGCCAGTAGTATAGGCAGGAATCAAGAGACCCAGTACTTC	CASSIGRNQETQYF
NA	TRBV6-2/TRBV6-3	TRBJ2-5	NA	TGTGCCAGCAGTTACCCTCCCAGGGCCGAGACCCAGTACTTC	CASSYPPRAETQYF
NA	TRBV11-2	TRBJ1-1	NA	TGTGCCAGCAGCTCCTCAGGAGGTTGGGGAGGACGGAACACTGAAGCTTTCTTT	CASSSSGGWGGRNTEAFF
NA	TRBV12-3/TRBV12-4	TRBJ1-1	NA	TGTGCCAGCAGTTTATTAGGCGGGGTGGAAGCTTTCTTT	CASSLLGGVEAFF
NA	TRBV13	TRBJ1-3	TRBD1	TGTGCCAGCAGCTTACTCGGGACAGTAGGAAACACCATATATTTT	CASSLLGTVGNTIYF
NA	TRBV14	TRBJ1-1	NA	TGTGCCAGCAGGCGACAGCCGAACACTGAAGCTTTCTTT	CASRRQPNTEAFF
NA	TRBV2	TRBJ1-3	NA	TGTGCCAGCCAACAGGGATCTGGAAACACCATATATTTT	CASQQGSGNTIYF
NA	TRBV7-9	TRBJ1-1	TRBD1	TGTGCCAGCAGCTCAGCCGGGACAGGGGGTGAAGCTTTCTTT	CASSSAGTGGEAFF